This T cell receptor beta chain stems from a study of T-cell memory formation after mild COVID-19. On the study more broadly: In these data, TCR clusters were largely donor specific. Whole-study results and caveats: Shrinking CD4+ clones resided mostly in CM and EM, and CD8+ ones in EMRA. Whereas later expanders leaned CD4+, clones contracting day 15 to 85 showed a balanced CD4/CD8 makeup.

Looked up from germline, CDR1 is SGHAT and CDR2 is FQNNGV. CDR3 size: 19 residues. Trimming took 1 base from V and 7 from J; bases not matched to a gene: 18. The TCR alpha and TCR beta cDNA libraries, bearing sample barcodes and UMIs, were generated by 5'RACE using constant-segment primers. Each CDR3 protein is one row after TCRdb ran MiXCR on the 5' RACE reads. The sample holds 90,000 to 120,000 distinct CDR3 sequences, approximately 15% seen once. As regards this clonotype: Antigen unknown.

The sequence was obtained from a man aged 18 to 30 who had mild COVID-19 (a few samples of this study predate the infection). Cell type and time point are not known. Sequencing used PBMCs or a T cell subset sorted from them (not recorded which). This sequence joins TRBV11-2 and TRBJ2-1, with TRBD1 matching over 8 bases. For the CDR3, the DNA is TGTGCCAGCAGCTTAGTTGTTTTCGGGTTAGGACAGGGAGGTAATGAGCAGTTCTTC. This codes for CASSLVVFGLGQGGNEQFF.